These 7 T cell receptor beta chains were sequenced from one sample in a study (dated by TCRdb to about 2015). Libraries were built with 5' RACE. The reads were generated on an Illumina MiSeq. Using fastp trimming at Q25 and MiXCR clonotype assembly, TCRdb reanalyzed the public sequencing data and kept in-frame beta chains. Here each entry gathers all rows of one CDR3 protein and keeps the most common genes and DNA. Counted in this sample were under 7,000 distinct CDR3 sequences; 30% to 35% of them appeared once. Approximately 7.5% of the sample is taken by the ten largest. Material: memory CD4+ T cells sorted from a lymph node. The cell subset or site label, read with the paper, signifies: memory CD4+ T cells, CD4+CD45RO+CD25-. The receptors derive from a female donor with breast cancer.

This clonotype was recorded at least ten times. V is TRBV30 and J is TRBJ1-2, with TRBD1 matching 8 bases. The CDR3 consists of 13 residues. CDR1 and CDR2 (germline): GTSNPN, SVGIG (reference sequence). With 6 bases clipped from V and 8 bases from J, the junction kept 11 bases outside the gene matches. CDR3 sequence: CACGRDRPGGYTF. The CDR3 coding sequence is TGTGCCTGTGGTCGGGACAGGCCTGGGGGCTACACCTTC.

As for this clonotype: A much larger clone lies a single base off, so this may be a read error. V gene TRBV5-5 combines with J gene TRBJ2-5; 13 bases map to TRBD2. In germline, CDR1 is SGHKS, CDR2 YYEKEE (reference sequence). Trimming cost V 7 bases and J 5 bases; bases outside gene matches: 14. This CDR3 spans 17 amino acids. Here the CDR3 DNA reads TGTGCCAGCGCCCGACGGCCGGGACTAGCGGGACTTGAGACCCAGTACTTC. Translation gives CASARRPGLAGLETQYF.

Ten or more counts support this clonotype. The chain carries TRBV12-3 or TRBV12-4 and TRBJ2-7; 7 bases match TRBD2. After removal of 4 bases from V and 2 bases from J, the junction contained 5 bases not matched to a gene. This CDR3 contains 14 residues. CDR3 loop: CASSYGGSPYEQYF. The CDR3 nucleotides read TGTGCCAGCAGTTATGGCGGGAGTCCCTACGAGCAGTACTTC.

This clonotype is large in the sample. The V call is TRBV29-1, the J call TRBJ2-3, with TRBD1 as a possible D gene (6 bases). Germline V gene lookup returns CDR1 SQVTM and CDR2 ANQGSEA. The CDR3 covers 15 residues. Between the trimmed V and J ends, which lost 7 bases and 1 base, there was a span of 18 bases. CDR3 protein: CSGGTWGRGTDTQYF. Here the CDR3 DNA reads TGCAGCGGTGGAACGTGGGGGCGCGGCACAGATACGCAGTATTTT.

This clonotype came up a few times. Since a much larger clone is just one base distant, this may be a read error. The CDR3 end shows no conserved phenylalanine or tryptophan, and so a read error is likely. The V gene is TRBV3-1, the J gene TRBJ1-1; maybe TRBD1 (5 bases). Germline V lookup: CDR1 LGHDT, CDR2 YNNKEL (reference sequence). The CDR3 has 14 residues. The V end lost 5 bases, the J end lost 5 bases, and 15 bases lay between the germline ends. The CDR3 sequence: CASSWTDGGTEAFS. CDR3 coding DNA: TGTGCCAGCAGCTGGACGGACGGGGGGACTGAAGCTTTCTCT.

The chain recombines TRBV6-6 with TRBJ1-5; tentatively, D is TRBD1 (6 bases). The germline V gene has CDR1 MNHNY and CDR2 SVGAGI (reference sequence). The V end lost 0 bases, the J end lost 0 bases, and 18 bases lay between the germline ends. This CDR3 comprises 19 residues. The CDR3 loop is CASSYSFQGPLYSNQPQHF. Written as DNA, the CDR3 is TGTGCCAGCAGTTACTCGTTCCAGGGGCCCCTATATAGCAATCAGCCCCAGCATTTT.

The chain is built from TRBV20-1 and TRBJ2-1, with TRBD2 as a possible D gene (6 bases). CDR1 and CDR2 from the germline V gene are DFQATT and SNEGSKA (reference sequence). V dropped 0 bases and J dropped 1 base, with 10 bases sitting between them. This CDR3 spans 15 amino acids. The CDR3 DNA reads as TGCAGTGCTAGAGAAGTAAGCGGGTCCTACAATGAGCAGTTCTTC. Its protein is CSAREVSGSYNEQFF.